Shown below are 27 T cell receptor beta chains from a single sample sequenced in a study of shared clonotypes between healthy human individuals. Terminally differentiated effector memory CD45RA+ cells were left out of the naive CD8 fraction, which was CD45RO-negative and positively selected for CCR7. Sequencing was performed with immunoSEQ multiplex PCR; in TCRdb, only in-frame clones are kept and a portion is missing. In the table there are some 740,000 clones, nearly 95% of which are singletons. Specimen: naive CD8+ T cells sorted from blood. These receptors all stem from a man aged 30-40 years in good health.

Of note for this clone: This same CDR3 is encoded by further DNA sequences in the sample. Written as DNA, the CDR3 is TGCGCCAGCAGCCAAGAACTAGCGGGAACCTACGAGCAGTACTTC. This codes for CASSQELAGTYEQYF. This chain connects TRBV4-1 to TRBJ2-7; TRBD2 matches 10 bases. CDR3 length equals 15 residues. Germline CDR1 and CDR2: MGHRA and YSYEKL. V trimming: 0 bases; J trimming: 2 bases; junction bases outside the gene matches: 1.

The J gene is TRBJ2-2, the V gene TRBV6-4; 7 nucleotides agree with TRBD1. The germline V gene has CDR1 MRHNA and CDR2 SNTAGT. J lost 4 bases, V lost 5 bases, and 4 bases had no gene match. There are 14 residues in the CDR3. The CDR3 protein is CASSPGGGTGELFF. CDR3 bases: TGTGCCAGCAGTCCAGGGGGTGGCACCGGGGAGCTGTTTTTT.

This chain connects TRBV29-1 to TRBJ2-1; D possibly corresponds to TRBD1 (6 bases). V lost 1 base and J lost 7, with 20 bases in between. This CDR3 spans 16 amino acids. Per germline, CDR1 SQVTM and CDR2 ANQGSEA. The CDR3 sequence is CSVEVGDTRFENEQFF. CDR3 nucleotides: TGCAGCGTTGAAGTGGGGGACACACGCTTTGAGAATGAGCAGTTCTTC.

The V and J genes are TRBV11-2 and TRBJ2-7, with a possible D match to TRBD1 (6 bases). Trimming removed 0 bases at V and 10 bases at J, with 16 bases between. Germline V gene data show CDR1 as SGHAT and CDR2 as FQNNGV. The CDR3 length is 14 residues. The CDR3 DNA reads TGTGCCAGCAGCTTAGATCCCTTGGGGGACATACAGTACTTC. Translated: CASSLDPLGDIQYF.

The gene calls are TRBV4-3 and TRBJ1-4, with D possibly matching TRBD1 (6 bases). The CDR3 runs 16 residues. Trimming removed 0 bases at V and 4 bases at J, with 12 bases between. Germline V lookup: CDR1 LGHNA, CDR2 YSLEER. Written as DNA, the CDR3 is TGCGCCAGCAGCCAAGACCCAACAGGGCGTAATGAAAAACTGTTTTTT. It encodes CASSQDPTGRNEKLFF.

V is TRBV27 and J is TRBJ2-7, with TRBD2 identical over 8 bases. Germline values: CDR1 MNHEY, CDR2 SMNVEV (reference sequence). This CDR3 is built from 12 residues. V dropped 5 bases and J dropped 5; count of bases not matched to a gene: 2. The CDR3 region has the DNA TGTGCCAGCAGTAGCGGGAGCCACGAGCAGTACTTC. It codes for CASSSGSHEQYF.

V usage is TRBV7-9 and J usage is TRBJ1-2, with D perhaps TRBD1 (5 bases). Germline lookup yields CDR1 SEHNR and CDR2 FQNEAQ (reference sequence). The CDR3 loop spans 15 amino acids. V lost 3 bases and J lost 6, with 17 bases in between. CDR3 in DNA: TGTGCCAGCAGCTTGACCGGGGACCCCCTGAATGGCTACACCTTC. Translated, it gives CASSLTGDPLNGYTF.

The rearrangement uses TRBV19 and TRBJ1-1, with 7 bases aligning to TRBD1. From germline, CDR1 is LNHDA and CDR2 SQIVND (reference sequence). The CDR3 runs 16 residues. The J segment lost 0 bases and the V segment lost 0 bases, leaving 4 bases of the junction unmatched. The CDR3 is CASSIEQGTLNTEAFF. The CDR3 DNA sequence: TGTGCCAGTAGTATAGAACAGGGGACATTGAACACTGAAGCTTTCTTT.

The rearrangement joins TRBV19 to TRBJ2-1; D ambiguous. Trimming removed 1 base at V and 4 bases at J, with 11 bases between. In germline, CDR1 is LNHDA, CDR2 SQIVND (reference sequence). The CDR3 spans 15 residues. In DNA, the CDR3 is TGTGCCAGTAGTATAGTGGCAGAACGTTACAATGAGCAGTTCTTC. It is translated as CASSIVAERYNEQFF.

V usage is TRBV11-2 and J usage is TRBJ2-5, with a tentative D call TRBD2 (6 bases). Trimming took off 1 base at V and 5 bases at J, with 11 bases between the two ends. Germline V gene sequence: CDR1 SGHAT, CDR2 FQNNGV. The CDR3 has 14 amino acids. Here the CDR3 reads CASSLATRWETQYF. The DNA of the CDR3 is TGTGCCAGCAGCTTAGCGACTAGATGGGAGACCCAGTACTTC.

The chain couples TRBV7-9 to TRBJ2-2; the D gene is possibly TRBD2 (6 bases). The germline V gene encodes CDR1 SEHNR and CDR2 FQNEAQ (reference sequence). This CDR3 region has 11 residues. Trimming cost V 10 bases and J 6 bases, with 9 bases left between them. The CDR3 nucleotides are TGTGCCACCCGGGAGTCCGGGGAGCTGTTTTTT. It is translated as CATRESGELFF. The full variable domain, completed using reference TRBV7-9 and TRBJ2-2, is DTGVSQNPRHKITKRGQNVTFRCDPISEHNRLYWYRQTLGQGPEFLTYFQNEAQLEKSRLLSDRFSAERPKGSFSTLEIQRTEQGDSAMYLCATRESGELFFGEGSRLTVL.

The chain joins TRBV7-8 to TRBJ2-7; a weak D match, TRBD1 (6 bases). This CDR3 is 13 amino acids long. Germline CDR1 SGHVS, CDR2 FQNEAQ. Trimming removed 5 bases from V and 5 bases from J, with 13 bases in between. For the CDR3, the DNA is TGTGCCAGCAGCCCCCGGACAGCCCACGAGCAGTACTTC. Translated, it gives CASSPRTAHEQYF.

This chain connects TRBV18 to TRBJ2-3; D not resolved. Germline CDR1 and CDR2: KGHSH and LQKENI. V shed 3 bases and J shed 2 bases, with 15 bases lying between them. The CDR3 has 16 residues. CDR3 sequence (DNA): TGTGCCAGCTCACCGTATGATTCTGCGGTCACAGATACGCAGTATTTT. Amino acids: CASSPYDSAVTDTQYF.

This rearrangement joins TRBV6-5 to TRBJ1-2; D is ambiguous. The CDR3 totals 12 residues. Trimming shortened V by 5 bases and J by 12 bases, and 16 bases separated the two germline ends. Germline-derived CDR1 and CDR2 are MNHEY and SVGAGI. CDR3 sequence: CASSGPLVGNTF. The CDR3 DNA reads TGTGCCAGCAGTGGTCCGCTCGTGGGTAACACCTTC.

The chain combines TRBV5-6 with TRBJ1-3; no firm D call. This CDR3 has 14 amino acids. Germline values: CDR1 SGHDT, CDR2 YYEEEE. Trimming shortened V by 2 bases and J by 2 bases, and 8 bases separated the two germline ends. CDR3 residues: CASSFWAAGNTIYF. The DNA for the CDR3 is TGTGCCAGCAGCTTCTGGGCGGCTGGAAACACCATATATTTT.

The chain links TRBV7-9 to TRBJ2-6; 8 nucleotides line up with TRBD1. The CDR3 has 19 residues. The V and J ends lost 8 bases and 0 bases, in that order; junction bases with no gene match: 15. In germline, CDR1 is SEHNR, CDR2 FQNEAQ (reference sequence). CDR3: CASGGHQGAPVSGANVLTF. Here the CDR3 DNA reads TGTGCCAGCGGTGGCCATCAGGGGGCCCCAGTCTCTGGGGCCAACGTCCTGACTTTC.

CDR3 sequence: CASSLWPPPSYEQYF. The CDR3, as DNA: TGTGCCAGCAGTTTATGGCCTCCCCCGTCCTACGAGCAGTACTTC. The chain recombines TRBV27 with TRBJ2-7; D remains unclear. This CDR3 comprises 15 residues. Looked up from germline, CDR1 is MNHEY and CDR2 is SMNVEV (reference sequence). V shed 1 base and J shed 1 base, with 11 bases lying between them.

V and J are TRBV6-5 and TRBJ1-1; unclear D gene. This CDR3 comprises 14 residues. Trimming pared 3 bases from V and 1 base from J, leaving 9 bases between. Germline-derived CDR1 and CDR2 are MNHEY and SVGAGI. The CDR3 DNA follows: TGTGCCAGCAGTTATGACGGATCGAACACTGAAGCTTTCTTT. This gives the protein CASSYDGSNTEAFF.

The chain employs TRBV7-9 and TRBJ2-7; TRBD1 agrees at 10 bases. This CDR3 contains 15 residues. V was clipped by 1 base and J by 3 bases; unmatched bases: 3. Germline CDR1 SEHNR, CDR2 FQNEAQ (reference sequence). The CDR3 region has the DNA TGTGCCAGCAGCTTAGAGGGGACAGGGGTCTACGAGCAGTACTTC. It is translated as CASSLEGTGVYEQYF.

This chain's CDR3 is CASSDSDRARGYTF. The DNA for the CDR3 is TGTGCCAGCAGTGACTCGGACAGGGCGCGGGGCTACACCTTC. The V call is TRBV6-4, the J call TRBJ1-2; 8 bases are a match to TRBD1. The CDR3 consists of 14 residues. The germline V gene has CDR1 MRHNA and CDR2 SNTAGT. V lost 0 bases, J lost 8 bases, and 5 bases stayed unmatched.

V usage is TRBV5-5 and J usage is TRBJ2-3; D remains unclear. CDR1 SGHKS and CDR2 YYEKEE come from the germline V gene (reference sequence). Deletions cut 0 bases from V and 1 base from J, with 6 bases between. This CDR3 comprises 14 residues. The CDR3 loop is CASSLAGGTDTQYF. CDR3 bases: TGTGCCAGCAGCTTGGCGGGCGGCACAGATACGCAGTATTTT.

The chain uses TRBV11-2 and TRBJ2-3; 11 nucleotides match TRBD2. CDR3 length equals 14 residues. With 5 bases clipped from V and 10 bases from J, the junction kept 8 bases outside the gene matches. The germline CDR1 and CDR2 sequences are SGHAT and FQNNGV. The CDR3 region is CASSPLAGAGAQYF. The CDR3 DNA sequence: TGTGCCAGCAGCCCACTAGCGGGGGCGGGGGCGCAGTATTTT. The complete variable domain, with remaining parts taken from reference TRBV11-2 and TRBJ2-3, reads EAGVAQSPRYKIIEKRQSVAFWCNPISGHATLYWYQQILGQGPKLLIQFQNNGVVDDSQLPKDRFSAERLKGVDSTLKIQPAKLEDSAVYLCASSPLAGAGAQYFGPGTRLTVL.

V gene TRBV11-2 combines with J gene TRBJ2-7; D gene unclear. Germline loops: CDR1 SGHAT, CDR2 FQNNGV. V lost 6 bases and J lost 7, with 13 bases in between. There are 12 residues in the CDR3. The CDR3: CASSYSPLEQYF. CDR3 in DNA: TGTGCCAGCAGTTACTCCCCCCTGGAGCAGTACTTC.

This clone has only one observation. V is TRBV27 and J is TRBJ2-7, with D tentatively TRBD2 (6 bases). V was cut by 5 bases and J by 4 bases, with 18 bases left in between. The CDR3 covers 15 residues. Germline V gene data show CDR1 as MNHEY and CDR2 as SMNVEV (reference sequence). CDR3 bases: TGTGCCAGCAGTCCTGGGGACTCCGGGTTGTACGAGCAGTACTTC. Its protein product is CASSPGDSGLYEQYF.

The CDR3 DNA follows: TGTGCCAGCAGCTCGGGACAGGGGGACTATGGCTACACCTTC. Translating it yields CASSSGQGDYGYTF. The chain uses TRBV7-3 and TRBJ1-2, with TRBD1 identical over 11 bases. V was clipped by 4 bases and J by 3 bases; unmatched bases: 1. This CDR3 contains 14 residues. CDR1 and CDR2 (germline): SGHTA, FQGTGA. Full variable domain (remainder filled in from reference TRBV7-3 and TRBJ1-2): GAGVSQTPSNKVTEKGKYVELRCDPISGHTALYWYRQSLGQGPEFLIYFQGTGAADDSGLPNDRFFAVRPEGSVSTLKIQRTERGDSAVYLCASSSGQGDYGYTFGSGTRLTVV.

The chain is built from TRBV2 and TRBJ2-1; TRBD2 is a possible D gene (7 bases). This CDR3 has 15 amino acids. Germline loops: CDR1 SNHLY, CDR2 FYNNEI. V lost 6 bases, J lost 4 bases, and 16 bases lay in between. The CDR3 protein is CASRDGLGGYNEQFF. The CDR3, as DNA: TGTGCCAGCAGGGATGGACTAGGGGGGTACAATGAGCAGTTCTTC. The complete variable domain, with remaining parts taken from reference TRBV2 and TRBJ2-1, reads EPEVTQTPSHQVTQMGQEVILRCVPISNHLYFYWYRQILGQKVEFLVSFYNNEISEKSEIFDDQFSVERPDGSNFTLKIRSTKLEDSAMYFCASRDGLGGYNEQFFGPGTRLTVL.

Turning to this clone: The same CDR3 is also encoded by other DNA sequences in this sample. The J gene is TRBJ2-7, the V gene TRBV27; D perhaps matches TRBD1 (6 bases). CDR1 is MNHEY and CDR2 is SMNVEV in the germline V gene (reference sequence). With 6 bases removed from V and 3 bases from J, the gap between germline ends came to 12 bases. CDR3 length equals 13 residues. CDR3 loop: CASSPGQFYEQYF. As DNA, the CDR3 is TGTGCCAGCAGCCCTGGACAGTTCTACGAGCAGTACTTC.